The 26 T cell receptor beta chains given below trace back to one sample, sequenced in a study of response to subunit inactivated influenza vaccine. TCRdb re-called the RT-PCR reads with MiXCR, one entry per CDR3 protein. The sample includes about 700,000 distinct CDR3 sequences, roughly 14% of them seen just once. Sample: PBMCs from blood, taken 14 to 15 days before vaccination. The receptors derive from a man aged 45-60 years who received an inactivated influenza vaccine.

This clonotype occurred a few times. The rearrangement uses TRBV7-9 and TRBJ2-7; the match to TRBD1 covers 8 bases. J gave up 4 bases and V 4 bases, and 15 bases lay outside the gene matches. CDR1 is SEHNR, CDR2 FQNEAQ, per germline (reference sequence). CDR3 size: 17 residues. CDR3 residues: CASSSSRDRGVGYEQYF. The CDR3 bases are TGTGCCAGCAGCTCGAGCCGAGACAGGGGCGTTGGATACGAGCAGTACTTC.

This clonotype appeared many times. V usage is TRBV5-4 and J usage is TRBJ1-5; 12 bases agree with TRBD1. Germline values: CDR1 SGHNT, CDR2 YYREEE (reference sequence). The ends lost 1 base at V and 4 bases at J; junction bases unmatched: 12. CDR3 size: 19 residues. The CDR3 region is CASSLYAGTGGVGNQPQHF. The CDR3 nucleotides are TGTGCCAGCAGCTTGTACGCCGGGACAGGGGGCGTAGGTAATCAGCCCCAGCATTTT.

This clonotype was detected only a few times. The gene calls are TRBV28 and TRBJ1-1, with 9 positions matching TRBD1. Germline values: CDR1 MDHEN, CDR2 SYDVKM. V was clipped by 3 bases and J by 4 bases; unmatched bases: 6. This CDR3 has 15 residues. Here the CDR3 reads CASSLAGTGSTEAFF. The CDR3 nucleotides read TGTGCCAGCAGTTTGGCTGGGACAGGGAGCACTGAAGCTTTCTTT.

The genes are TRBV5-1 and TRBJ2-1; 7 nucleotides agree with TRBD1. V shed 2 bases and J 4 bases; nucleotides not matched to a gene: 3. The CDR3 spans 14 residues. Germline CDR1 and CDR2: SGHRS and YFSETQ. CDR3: CASSLQGNYNEQFF. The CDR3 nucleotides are TGCGCCAGCAGCTTACAGGGGAATTACAATGAGCAGTTCTTC.

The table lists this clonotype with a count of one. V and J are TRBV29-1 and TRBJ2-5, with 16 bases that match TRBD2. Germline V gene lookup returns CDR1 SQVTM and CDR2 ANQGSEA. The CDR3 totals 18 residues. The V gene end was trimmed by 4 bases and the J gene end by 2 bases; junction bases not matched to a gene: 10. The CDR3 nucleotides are TGCAGCGTTGCCGGGACTAGCGGGAGGGCCATGGGGCAAGAGACCCAGTACTTC. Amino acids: CSVAGTSGRAMGQETQYF.

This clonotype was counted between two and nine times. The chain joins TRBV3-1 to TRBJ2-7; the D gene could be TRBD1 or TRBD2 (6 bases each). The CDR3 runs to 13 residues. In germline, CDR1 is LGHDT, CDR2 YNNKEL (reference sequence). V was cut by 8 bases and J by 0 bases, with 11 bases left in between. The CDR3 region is CASARGLSYEQYF. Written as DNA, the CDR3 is TGTGCCAGCGCCCGGGGGCTCTCCTACGAGCAGTACTTC.

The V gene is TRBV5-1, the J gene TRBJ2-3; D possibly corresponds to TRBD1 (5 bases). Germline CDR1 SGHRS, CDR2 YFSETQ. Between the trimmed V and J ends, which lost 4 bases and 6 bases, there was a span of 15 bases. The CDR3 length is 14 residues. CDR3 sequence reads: CASSLGYQGDTQYF. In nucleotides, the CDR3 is TGCGCCAGCAGCCTTGGGTATCAGGGTGATACGCAGTATTTT.

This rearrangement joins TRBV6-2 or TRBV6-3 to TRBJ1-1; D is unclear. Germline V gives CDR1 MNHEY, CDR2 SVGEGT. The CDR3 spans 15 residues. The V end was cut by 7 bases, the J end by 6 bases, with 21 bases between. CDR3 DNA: TGTGCCAGCACCCAAGGTGGAGGGTCTCGTTCTGAAGCTTTCTTT. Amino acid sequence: CASTQGGGSRSEAFF.

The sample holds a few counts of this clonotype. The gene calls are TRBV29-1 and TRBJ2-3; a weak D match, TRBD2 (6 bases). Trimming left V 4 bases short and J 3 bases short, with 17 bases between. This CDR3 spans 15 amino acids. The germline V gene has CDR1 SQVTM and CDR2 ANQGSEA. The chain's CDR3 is CSVANNNGGTDTQYF. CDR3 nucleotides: TGCAGCGTTGCCAATAATAATGGAGGGACAGATACGCAGTATTTT.

CDR3 nucleotides: TGTGCCATTTCCGGGACAGTCAATTCACCCCTCCACTTT. Its translation is CAISGTVNSPLHF. The V call is TRBV10-3, the J call TRBJ1-6, with TRBD1 matching over 7 bases. The CDR3 runs to 13 residues. The germline gives CDR1 ENHRY, CDR2 SYGVKD. Trimming removed 9 bases from V and 7 bases from J; junction bases left unmatched: 6.

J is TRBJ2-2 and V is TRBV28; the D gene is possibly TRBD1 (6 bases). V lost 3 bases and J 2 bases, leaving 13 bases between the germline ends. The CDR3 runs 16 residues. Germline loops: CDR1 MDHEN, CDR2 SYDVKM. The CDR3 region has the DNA TGTGCCAGCAGTTTTCCGACAGGAGGCAACACCGGGGAGCTGTTTTTT. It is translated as CASSFPTGGNTGELFF.

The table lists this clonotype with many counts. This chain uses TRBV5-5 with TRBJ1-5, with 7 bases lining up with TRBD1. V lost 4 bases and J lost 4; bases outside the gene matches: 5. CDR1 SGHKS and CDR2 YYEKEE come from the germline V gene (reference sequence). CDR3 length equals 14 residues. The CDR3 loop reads CASSTGTANQPQHF. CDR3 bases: TGTGCCAGCAGCACCGGGACAGCGAATCAGCCCCAGCATTTT.

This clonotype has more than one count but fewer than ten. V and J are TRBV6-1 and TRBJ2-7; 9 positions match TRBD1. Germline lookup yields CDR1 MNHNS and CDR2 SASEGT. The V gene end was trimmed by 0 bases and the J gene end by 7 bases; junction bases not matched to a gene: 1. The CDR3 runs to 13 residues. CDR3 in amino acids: CASSEAGTGEQYF. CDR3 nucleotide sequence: TGTGCCAGCAGTGAAGCCGGGACAGGGGAGCAGTACTTC.

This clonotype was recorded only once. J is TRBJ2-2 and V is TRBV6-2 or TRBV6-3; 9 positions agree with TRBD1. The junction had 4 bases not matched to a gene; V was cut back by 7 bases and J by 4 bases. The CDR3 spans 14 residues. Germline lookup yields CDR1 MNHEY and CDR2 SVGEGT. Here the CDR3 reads CASMTGGPTGELFF. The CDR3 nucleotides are TGTGCCAGCATGACAGGGGGGCCCACCGGGGAGCTGTTTTTT.

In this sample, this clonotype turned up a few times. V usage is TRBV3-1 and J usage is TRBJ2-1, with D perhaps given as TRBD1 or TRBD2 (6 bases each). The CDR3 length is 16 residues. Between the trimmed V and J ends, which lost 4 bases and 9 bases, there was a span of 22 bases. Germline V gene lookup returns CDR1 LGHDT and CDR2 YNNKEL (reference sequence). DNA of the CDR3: TGTGCCAGCAGCCTACAGGGCTCTAGCGTCAGGGGTGAGCAGTTCTTC. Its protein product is CASSLQGSSVRGEQFF.

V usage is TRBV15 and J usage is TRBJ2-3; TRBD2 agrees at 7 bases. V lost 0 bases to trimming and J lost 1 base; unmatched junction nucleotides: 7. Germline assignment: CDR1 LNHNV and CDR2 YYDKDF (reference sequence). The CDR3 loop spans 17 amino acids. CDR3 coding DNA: TGTGCCACCAGCAGAGATGGAATTAGCGGGCGCACAGATACGCAGTATTTT. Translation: CATSRDGISGRTDTQYF.

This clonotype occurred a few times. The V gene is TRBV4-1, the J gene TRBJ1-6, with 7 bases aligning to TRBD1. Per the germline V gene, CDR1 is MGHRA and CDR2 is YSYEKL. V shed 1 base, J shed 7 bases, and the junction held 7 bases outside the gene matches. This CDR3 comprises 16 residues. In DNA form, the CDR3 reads TGCGCCAGCAGCCAAGCGTACCACAGGGGCAATTCACCCCTCCACTTT. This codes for CASSQAYHRGNSPLHF.

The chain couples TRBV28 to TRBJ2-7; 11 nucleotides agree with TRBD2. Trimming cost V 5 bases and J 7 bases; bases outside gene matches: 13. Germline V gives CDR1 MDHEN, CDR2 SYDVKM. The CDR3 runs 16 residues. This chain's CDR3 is CASSLLAGGRLEEQYF. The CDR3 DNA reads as TGTGCCAGCAGTCTCTTAGCGGGAGGGCGTCTAGAAGAGCAGTACTTC.

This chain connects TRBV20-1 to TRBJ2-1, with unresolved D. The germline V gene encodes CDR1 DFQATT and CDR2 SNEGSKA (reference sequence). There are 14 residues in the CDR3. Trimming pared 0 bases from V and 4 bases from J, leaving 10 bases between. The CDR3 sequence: CSARDNSRYNEQFF. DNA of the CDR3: TGCAGTGCTAGAGATAATTCCAGATACAATGAGCAGTTCTTC.

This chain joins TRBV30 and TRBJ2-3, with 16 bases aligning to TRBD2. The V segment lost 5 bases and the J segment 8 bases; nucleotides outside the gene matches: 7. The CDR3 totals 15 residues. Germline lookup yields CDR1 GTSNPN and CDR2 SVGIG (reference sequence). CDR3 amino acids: CAWDGTSGGAATQYF. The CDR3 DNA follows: TGTGCCTGGGATGGGACTAGCGGGGGGGCAGCTACGCAGTATTTT.

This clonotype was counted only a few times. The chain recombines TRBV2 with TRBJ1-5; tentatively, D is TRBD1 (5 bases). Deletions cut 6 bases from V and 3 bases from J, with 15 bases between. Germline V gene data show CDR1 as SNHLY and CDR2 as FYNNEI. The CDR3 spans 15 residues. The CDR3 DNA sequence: TGTGCCAGCAGCGATGGGGGGGTAAACAATCAGCCCCAGCATTTT. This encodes CASSDGGVNNQPQHF.

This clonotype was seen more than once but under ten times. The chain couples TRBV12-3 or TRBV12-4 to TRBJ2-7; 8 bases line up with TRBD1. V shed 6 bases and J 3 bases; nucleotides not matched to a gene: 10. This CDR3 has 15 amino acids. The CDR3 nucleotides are TGTGCCAGCAGCTGGGACAGGCAGGGGATCTACGAGCAGTACTTC. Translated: CASSWDRQGIYEQYF.

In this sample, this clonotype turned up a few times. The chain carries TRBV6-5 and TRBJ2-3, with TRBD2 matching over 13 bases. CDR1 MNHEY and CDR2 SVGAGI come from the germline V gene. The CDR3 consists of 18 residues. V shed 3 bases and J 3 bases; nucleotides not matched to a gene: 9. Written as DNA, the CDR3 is TGTGCCAGCAGTTATAGCACCCCGGGACTAGCGGGAACAGATACGCAGTATTTT. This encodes CASSYSTPGLAGTDTQYF.

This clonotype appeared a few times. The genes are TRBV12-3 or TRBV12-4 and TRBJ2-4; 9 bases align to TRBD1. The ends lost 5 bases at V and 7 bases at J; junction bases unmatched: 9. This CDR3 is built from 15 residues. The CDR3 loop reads CASSIGGQGVNIQYF. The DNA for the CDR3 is TGTGCCAGCAGTATTGGGGGACAGGGTGTGAACATTCAGTACTTC.

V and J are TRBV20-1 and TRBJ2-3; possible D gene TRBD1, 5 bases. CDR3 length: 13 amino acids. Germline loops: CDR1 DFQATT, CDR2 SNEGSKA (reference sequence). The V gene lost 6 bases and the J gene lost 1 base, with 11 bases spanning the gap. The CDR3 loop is CSALRAGTDTQYF. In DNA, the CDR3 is TGCAGTGCCCTCAGGGCGGGCACAGATACGCAGTATTTT.

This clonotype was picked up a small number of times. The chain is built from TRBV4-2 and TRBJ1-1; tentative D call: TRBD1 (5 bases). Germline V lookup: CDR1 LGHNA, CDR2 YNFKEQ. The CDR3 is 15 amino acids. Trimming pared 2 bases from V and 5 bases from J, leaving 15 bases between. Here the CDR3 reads CASSQKTGGGTEAFF. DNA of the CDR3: TGTGCCAGCAGCCAAAAAACAGGCGGCGGAACTGAAGCTTTCTTT.